The TCR beta chain described here comes from a study of cytomegalovirus exposure and HLA in healthy donors. All the people who gave samples were healthy bone marrow donors. Overall study results and limits: Because they were indistinguishable, some V segments, including TRBV6-2 and TRBV6-3, were excluded. In a later analysis, productive TCRs from donors in an Asian-associated ancestry cluster reportedly carried fewer N-insertions than the cohort mean.

Details on this clone: Its target is unknown.

V lost 3 bases to trimming and J lost 5 bases; unmatched junction nucleotides: 7. Germline V CDR1 and CDR2: LNHDA, SQIVND (reference sequence). The CDR3 is 15 amino acids. The PCR was carried out with 60 Vbeta primers and 13 Jbeta primers. This table comes from immunoSEQ multiplex PCR, and its TCRdb copy is limited to in-frame clones, with some not included. Of 150,000 to 200,000 clones listed, 78% are singletons. Sequencing used PBMCs. The clonotype originates from a male donor in good health and CMV-seronegative. The chain links TRBV19 to TRBJ2-5; 9 bases align to TRBD2. The CDR3 here is CASSIGGRAGETQYF. As DNA, the CDR3 is TGTGCCAGTAGTATCGGCGGGAGGGCCGGGGAGACCCAGTACTTC. The complete variable domain, with remaining parts taken from reference TRBV19 and TRBJ2-5, reads DGGITQSPKYLFRKEGQNVTLSCEQNLNHDAMYWYRQDPGQGLRLIYYSQIVNDFQKGDIAEGYSVSREKKESFPLTVTSAQKNPTAFYLCASSIGGRAGETQYFGPGTRLLVL.